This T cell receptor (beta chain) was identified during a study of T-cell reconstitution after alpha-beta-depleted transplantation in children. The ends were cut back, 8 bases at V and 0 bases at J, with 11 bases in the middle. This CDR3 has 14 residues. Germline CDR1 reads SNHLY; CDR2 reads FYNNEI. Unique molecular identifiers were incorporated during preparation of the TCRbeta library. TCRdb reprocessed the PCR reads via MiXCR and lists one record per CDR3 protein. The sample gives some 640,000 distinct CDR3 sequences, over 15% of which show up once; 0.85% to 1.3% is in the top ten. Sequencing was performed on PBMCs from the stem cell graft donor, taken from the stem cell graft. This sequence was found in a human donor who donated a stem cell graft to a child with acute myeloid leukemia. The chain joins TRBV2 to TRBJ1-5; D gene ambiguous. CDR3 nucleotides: TGTGCCAGCGGGGAATACTATAGCAATCAGCCCCAGCATTTT. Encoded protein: CASGEYYSNQPQHF.